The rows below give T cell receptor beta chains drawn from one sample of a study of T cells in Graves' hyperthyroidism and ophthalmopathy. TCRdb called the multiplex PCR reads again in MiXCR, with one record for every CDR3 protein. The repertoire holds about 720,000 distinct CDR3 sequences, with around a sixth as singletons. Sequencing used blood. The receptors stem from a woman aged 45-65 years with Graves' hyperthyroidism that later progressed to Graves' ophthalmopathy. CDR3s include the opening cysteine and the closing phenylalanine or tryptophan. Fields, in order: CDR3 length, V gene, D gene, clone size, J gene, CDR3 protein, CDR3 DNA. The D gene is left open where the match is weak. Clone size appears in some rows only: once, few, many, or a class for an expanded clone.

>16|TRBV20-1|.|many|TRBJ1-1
CSARGAGDAMNTEAFF
TGCAGTGCTCGGGGGGCAGGGGATGCCATGAACACTGAAGCTTTCTTT
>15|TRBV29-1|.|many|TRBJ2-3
CSVDRDGRGPDTQYF
TGCAGCGTTGACCGGGACGGACGGGGACCAGATACGCAGTATTTT
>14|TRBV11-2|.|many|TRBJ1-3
CASSLVSSGNTIYF
TGTGCCAGCAGTTTAGTATCATCCGGAAACACCATATATTTT
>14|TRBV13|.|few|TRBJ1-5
CASSSQGSNQPQHF
TGTGCCAGCAGTTCGCAGGGTAGCAATCAGCCCCAGCATTTT
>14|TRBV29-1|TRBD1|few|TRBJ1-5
CSVGGQGVNQPQHF
TGCAGCGTGGGGGGACAGGGGGTTAATCAGCCCCAGCATTTT
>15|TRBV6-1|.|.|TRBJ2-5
CASSEAWQGRETQYF
TGTGCCAGCAGTGAAGCGTGGCAGGGACGGGAGACCCAGTACTTC
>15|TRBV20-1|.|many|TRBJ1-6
CSARTGTGKNSPLHF
TGCAGTGCAAGAACCGGGACCGGAAAAAATTCACCCCTCCACTTT
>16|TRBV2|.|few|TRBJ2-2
CASRETSVLISGELFF
TGTGCCAGCAGAGAGACTAGTGTGTTGATCTCCGGGGAGCTGTTTTTT
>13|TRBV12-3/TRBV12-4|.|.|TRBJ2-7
CASNPVGGSERYF
TGTGCCAGCAACCCGGTCGGGGGTAGCGAGCGGTACTTC
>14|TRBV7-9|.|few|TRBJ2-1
CASSLTGSRGEQFF
TGTGCCAGCAGCTTAACCGGGTCCCGTGGGGAGCAGTTCTTC
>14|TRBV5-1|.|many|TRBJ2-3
CASSLEQAEDTQYF
TGCGCCAGCAGCTTGGAACAGGCGGAAGATACGCAGTATTTT
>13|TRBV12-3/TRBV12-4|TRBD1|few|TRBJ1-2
CASRRDSQVGYTF
TGTGCCAGCAGGAGGGACAGCCAGGTCGGCTACACCTTC
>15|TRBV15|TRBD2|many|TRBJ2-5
CATSRRLAGLETQYF
TGTGCCACCAGCAGACGACTAGCGGGGTTGGAGACCCAGTACTTC
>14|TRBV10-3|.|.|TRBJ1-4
CAIGHSATNEKLFF
TGTGCCATCGGCCACAGCGCAACTAATGAAAAACTGTTTTTT
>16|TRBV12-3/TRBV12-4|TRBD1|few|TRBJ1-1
CASIPGQGARSTEAFF
TGTGCCAGCATTCCAGGACAGGGGGCGAGGTCCACTGAAGCTTTCTTT
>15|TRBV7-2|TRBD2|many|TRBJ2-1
CASSLWGGSYNEQFF
TGTGCCAGCAGCTTATGGGGAGGGTCCTACAATGAGCAGTTCTTC
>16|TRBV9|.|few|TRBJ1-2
CASSAQGARINYGYTF
TGTGCCAGCAGCGCACAAGGGGCCAGAATTAACTATGGCTACACCTTC
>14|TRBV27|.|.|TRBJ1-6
CASSFNLVGSPLHF
TGTGCCAGCAGTTTTAACCTCGTGGGCTCACCCCTCCACTTT
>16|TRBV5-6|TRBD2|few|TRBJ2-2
CASSLVGSGVTGELFF
TGTGCCAGCAGCTTGGTTGGTAGCGGGGTGACCGGGGAGCTGTTTTTT
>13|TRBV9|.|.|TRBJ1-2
CASSVGKGAGYTF
TGTGCCAGCAGCGTAGGGAAGGGAGCCGGCTACACCTTC
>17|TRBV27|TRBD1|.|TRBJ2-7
CASTPLPLQGALDEQYF
TGTGCCAGCACTCCTTTACCCCTACAGGGGGCTTTGGACGAGCAGTACTTC
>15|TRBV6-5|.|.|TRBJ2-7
CASSYARQSSYEQYF
TGTGCCAGCAGTTACGCACGTCAGAGCTCCTACGAGCAGTACTTC
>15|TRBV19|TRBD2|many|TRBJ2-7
CASSESSGGDYEQYF
TGTGCCAGTAGTGAATCAAGCGGGGGAGATTACGAGCAGTACTTC
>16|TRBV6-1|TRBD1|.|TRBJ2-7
CASSEGQGQGNHEQYF
TGTGCCAGCAGCGAAGGTCAGGGACAGGGCAACCACGAGCAGTACTTC
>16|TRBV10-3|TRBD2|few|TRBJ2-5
CAISKTTSGGEETQYF
TGTGCCATCAGTAAAACGACTAGCGGGGGGGAAGAGACCCAGTACTTC
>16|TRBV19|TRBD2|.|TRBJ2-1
CASSADLAGGYNEQFF
TGTGCCAGTAGTGCAGATCTAGCGGGGGGCTACAATGAGCAGTTCTTC
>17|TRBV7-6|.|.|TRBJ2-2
CASSLFPAVRGTGELFF
TGTGCCAGCAGCTTATTCCCCGCGGTTCGGGGGACCGGGGAGCTGTTTTTT